What follows describes a single TCR beta chain. How the authors handled the data: Amplifying reference gene primers gave estimates of nucleated cell counts. This table comes from immunoSEQ multiplex PCR, and its TCRdb copy is limited to in-frame clones, with some not included. D and trimming come from the DNA, and the V and J calls and clone size come from that table. The sample includes roughly 150,000 clones, 84% seen only once; the top ten take about 2.5%. The data belong to a study of blood T cell repertoires in COVID-19. Germline values: CDR1 KGHDR, CDR2 SFDVKD. V dropped 7 bases and J dropped 0 bases, with 8 bases sitting between them. This CDR3 spans 14 amino acids.

The TCR comes from a woman of 80 years or more with COVID-19, enrolled during active disease. The chain combines TRBV24-1 with TRBJ2-2; TRBD1 is a possible D gene (6 bases). The material sequenced was peripheral blood. CDR3 region: CATSRDTNTGELFF. The CDR3 DNA is TGTGCCACCAGCCGGGACACGAACACCGGGGAGCTGTTTTTT.